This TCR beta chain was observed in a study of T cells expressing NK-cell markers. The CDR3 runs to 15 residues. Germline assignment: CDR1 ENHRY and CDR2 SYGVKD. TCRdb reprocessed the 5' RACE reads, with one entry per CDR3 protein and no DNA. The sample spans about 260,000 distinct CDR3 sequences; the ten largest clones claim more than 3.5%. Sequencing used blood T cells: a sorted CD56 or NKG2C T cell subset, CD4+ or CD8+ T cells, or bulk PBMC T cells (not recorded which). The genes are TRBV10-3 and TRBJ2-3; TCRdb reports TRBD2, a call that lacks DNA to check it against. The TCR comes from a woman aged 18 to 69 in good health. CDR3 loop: CAISALAGRTDTQYF.